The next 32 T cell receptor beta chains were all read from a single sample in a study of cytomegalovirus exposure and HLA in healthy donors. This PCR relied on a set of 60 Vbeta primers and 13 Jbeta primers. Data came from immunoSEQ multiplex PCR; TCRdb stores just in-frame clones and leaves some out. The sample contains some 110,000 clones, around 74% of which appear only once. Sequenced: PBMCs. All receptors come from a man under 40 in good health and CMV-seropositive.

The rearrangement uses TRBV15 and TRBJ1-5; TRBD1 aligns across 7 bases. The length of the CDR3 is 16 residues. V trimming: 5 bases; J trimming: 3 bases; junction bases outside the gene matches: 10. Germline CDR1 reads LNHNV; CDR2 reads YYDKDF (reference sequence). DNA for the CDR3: TGTGCCACCAGCGTATCCGGGACAGTTCTCAATCAGCCCCAGCATTTT. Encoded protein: CATSVSGTVLNQPQHF.

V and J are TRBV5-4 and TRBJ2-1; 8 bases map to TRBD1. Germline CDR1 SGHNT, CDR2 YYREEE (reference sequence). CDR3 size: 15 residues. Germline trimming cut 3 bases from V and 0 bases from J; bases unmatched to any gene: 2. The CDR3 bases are TGTGCCAGCAGCTCCGGGACAGGCTCCTACAATGAGCAGTTCTTC. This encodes CASSSGTGSYNEQFF.

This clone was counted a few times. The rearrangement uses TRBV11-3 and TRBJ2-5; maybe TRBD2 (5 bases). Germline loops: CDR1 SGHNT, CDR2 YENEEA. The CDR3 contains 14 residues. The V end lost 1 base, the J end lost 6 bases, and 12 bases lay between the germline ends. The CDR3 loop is CASSLGGNDKTQYF. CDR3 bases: TGTGCCAGCAGCTTAGGAGGGAACGATAAGACCCAGTACTTC.

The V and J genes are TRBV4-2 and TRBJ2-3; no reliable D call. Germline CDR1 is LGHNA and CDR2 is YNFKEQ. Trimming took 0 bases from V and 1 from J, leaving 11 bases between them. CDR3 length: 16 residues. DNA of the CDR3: TGTGCCAGCAGCCAAGATGTCCCGTCAGGCACAGATACGCAGTATTTT. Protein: CASSQDVPSGTDTQYF.

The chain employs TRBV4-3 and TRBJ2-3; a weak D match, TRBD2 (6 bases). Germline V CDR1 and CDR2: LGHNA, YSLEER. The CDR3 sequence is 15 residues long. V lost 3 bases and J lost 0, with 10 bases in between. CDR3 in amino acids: CASSQSSASTDTQYF. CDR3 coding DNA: TGCGCCAGCAGCCAGTCTAGCGCCAGCACAGATACGCAGTATTTT.

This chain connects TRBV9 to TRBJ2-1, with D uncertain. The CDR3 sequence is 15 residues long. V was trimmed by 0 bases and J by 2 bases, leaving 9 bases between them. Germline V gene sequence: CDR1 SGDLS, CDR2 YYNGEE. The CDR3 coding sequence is TGTGCCAGCAGCGTAGATCACAGACCCTACAATGAGCAGTTCTTC. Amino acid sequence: CASSVDHRPYNEQFF. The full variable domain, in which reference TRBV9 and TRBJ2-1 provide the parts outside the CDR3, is DSGVTQTPKHLITATGQRVTLRCSPRSGDLSVYWYQQSLDQGLQFLIQYYNGEERAKGNILERFSAQQFPDLHSELNLSSLELGDSALYFCASSVDHRPYNEQFFGPGTRLTVL.

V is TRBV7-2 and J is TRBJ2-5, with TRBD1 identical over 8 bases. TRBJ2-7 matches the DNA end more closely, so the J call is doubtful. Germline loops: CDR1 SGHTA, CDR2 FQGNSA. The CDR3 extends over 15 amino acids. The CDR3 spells CASSLSPGGVYEQYF. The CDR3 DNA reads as TGTGCCAGCAGCTTATCCCCAGGGGGCGTGTACGAGCAGTACTTC.

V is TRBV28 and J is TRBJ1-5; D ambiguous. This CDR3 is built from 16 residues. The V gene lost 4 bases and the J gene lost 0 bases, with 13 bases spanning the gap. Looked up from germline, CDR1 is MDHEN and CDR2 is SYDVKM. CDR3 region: CASSSGGRSSNQPQHF. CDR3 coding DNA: TGTGCCAGCAGTTCCGGCGGTCGCAGTAGCAATCAGCCCCAGCATTTT.

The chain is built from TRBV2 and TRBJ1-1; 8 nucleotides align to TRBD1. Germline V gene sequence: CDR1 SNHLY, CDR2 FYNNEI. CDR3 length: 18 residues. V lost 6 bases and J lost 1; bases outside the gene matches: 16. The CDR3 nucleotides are TGTGCCAGCAGCGTAACGGCCAGGGGGCGCGATAGGAACACTGAAGCTTTCTTT. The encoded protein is CASSVTARGRDRNTEAFF.

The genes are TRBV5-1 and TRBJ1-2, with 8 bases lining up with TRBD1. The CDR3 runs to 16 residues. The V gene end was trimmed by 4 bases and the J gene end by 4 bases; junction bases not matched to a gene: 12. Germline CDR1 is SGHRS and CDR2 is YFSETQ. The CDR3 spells CASSPTDRASSYGYTF. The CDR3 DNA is TGCGCCAGCAGCCCCACGGACAGGGCAAGCTCCTATGGCTACACCTTC.

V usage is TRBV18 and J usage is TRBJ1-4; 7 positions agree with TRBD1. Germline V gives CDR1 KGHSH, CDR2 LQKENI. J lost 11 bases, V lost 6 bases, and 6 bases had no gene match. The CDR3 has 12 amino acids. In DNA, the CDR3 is TGTGCCAGCTCGGAAACAGGGGAGAAACTGTTTTTT. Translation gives CASSETGEKLFF. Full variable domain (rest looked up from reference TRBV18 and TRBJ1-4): NAGVMQNPRHLVRRRGQEARLRCSPMKGHSHVYWYRQLPEEGLKFMVYLQKENIIDESGMPKERFSAEFPKEGPSILRIQQVVRGDSAAYFCASSETGEKLFFGSGTQLSVL.

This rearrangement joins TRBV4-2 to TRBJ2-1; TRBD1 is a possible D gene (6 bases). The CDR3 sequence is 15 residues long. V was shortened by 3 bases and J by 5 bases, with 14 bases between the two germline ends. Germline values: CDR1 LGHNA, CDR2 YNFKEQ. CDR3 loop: CASSHALDRDNEQFF. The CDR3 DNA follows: TGTGCCAGCAGCCATGCTCTGGACAGAGACAATGAGCAGTTCTTC.

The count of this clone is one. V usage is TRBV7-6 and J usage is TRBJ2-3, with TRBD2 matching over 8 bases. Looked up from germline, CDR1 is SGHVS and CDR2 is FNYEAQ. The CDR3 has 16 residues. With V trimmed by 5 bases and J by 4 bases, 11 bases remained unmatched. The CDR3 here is CASSPLAGHDADTQYF. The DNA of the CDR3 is TGTGCCAGCAGCCCCCTAGCGGGCCATGACGCAGATACGCAGTATTTT.

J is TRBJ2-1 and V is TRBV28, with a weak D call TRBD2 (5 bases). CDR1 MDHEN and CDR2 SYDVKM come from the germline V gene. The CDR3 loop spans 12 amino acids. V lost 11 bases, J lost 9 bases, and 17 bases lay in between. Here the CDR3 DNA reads TGTGCCTCCGAAGGGCCCCGGGGTGAGCAGTTCTTC. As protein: CASEGPRGEQFF.

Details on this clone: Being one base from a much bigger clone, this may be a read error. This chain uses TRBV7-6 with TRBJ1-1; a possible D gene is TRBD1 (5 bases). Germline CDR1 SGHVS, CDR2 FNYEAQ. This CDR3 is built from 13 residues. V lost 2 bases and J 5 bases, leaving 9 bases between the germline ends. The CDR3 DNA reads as TGTGCCAGCAGCTTACAGGGAAGGACTGAAGCTTTCTTT. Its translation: CASSLQGRTEAFF.

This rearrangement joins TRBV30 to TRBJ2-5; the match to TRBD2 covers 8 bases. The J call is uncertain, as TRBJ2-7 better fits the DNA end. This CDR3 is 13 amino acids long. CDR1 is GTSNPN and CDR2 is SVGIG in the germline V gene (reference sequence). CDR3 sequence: CAWSRGGNYEQYF. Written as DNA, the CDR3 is TGTGCCTGGAGTCGGGGGGGGAACTACGAGCAGTACTTC.

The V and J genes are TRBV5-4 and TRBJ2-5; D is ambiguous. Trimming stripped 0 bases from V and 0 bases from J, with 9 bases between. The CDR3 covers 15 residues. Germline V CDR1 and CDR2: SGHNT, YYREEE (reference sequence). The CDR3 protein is CASSLAAPYQETQYF. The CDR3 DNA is TGTGCCAGCAGCTTGGCCGCGCCTTACCAAGAGACCCAGTACTTC.

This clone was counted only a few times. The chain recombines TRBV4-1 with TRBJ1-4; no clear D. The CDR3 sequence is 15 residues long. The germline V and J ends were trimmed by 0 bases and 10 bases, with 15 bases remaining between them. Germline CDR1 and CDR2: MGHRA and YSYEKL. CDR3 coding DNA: TGCGCCAGCAGCCAAGACCTGGGTACAGTAGGAAAACTGTTTTTT. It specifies CASSQDLGTVGKLFF.

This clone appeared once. The chain's CDR3 is CSARHSDTQYF. CDR3 bases: TGCAGTGCTAGGCATAGCGATACGCAGTATTTT. The chain links TRBV20-1 to TRBJ2-3; no definite D call. Trimming took 3 bases from V and 6 from J, leaving 7 bases between them. Germline V CDR1 and CDR2: DFQATT, SNEGSKA (reference sequence). The CDR3 runs 11 residues.

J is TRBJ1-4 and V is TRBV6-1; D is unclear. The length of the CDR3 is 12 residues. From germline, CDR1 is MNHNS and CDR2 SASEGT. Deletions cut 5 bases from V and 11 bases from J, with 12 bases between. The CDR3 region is CASSIVEDKLFF. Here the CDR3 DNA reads TGTGCCAGCAGTATCGTGGAGGACAAACTGTTTTTT.

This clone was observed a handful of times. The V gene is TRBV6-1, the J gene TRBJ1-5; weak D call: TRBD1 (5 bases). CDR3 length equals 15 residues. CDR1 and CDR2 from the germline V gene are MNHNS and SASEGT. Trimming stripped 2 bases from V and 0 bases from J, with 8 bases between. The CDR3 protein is CASSEWTNSNQPQHF. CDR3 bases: TGTGCCAGCAGTGAATGGACAAATAGCAATCAGCCCCAGCATTTT.

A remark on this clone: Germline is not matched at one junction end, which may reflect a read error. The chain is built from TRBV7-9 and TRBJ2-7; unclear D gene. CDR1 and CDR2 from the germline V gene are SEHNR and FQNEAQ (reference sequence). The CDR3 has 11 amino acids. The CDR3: CSSSLSNEQYF. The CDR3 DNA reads TGTTCCAGCAGCTTATCAAACGAGCAGTACTTC.

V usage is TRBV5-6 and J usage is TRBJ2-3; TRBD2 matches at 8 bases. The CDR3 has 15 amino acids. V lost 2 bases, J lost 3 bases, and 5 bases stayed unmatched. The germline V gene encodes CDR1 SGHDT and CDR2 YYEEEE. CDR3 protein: CASSLDAGGTDTQYF. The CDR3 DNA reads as TGTGCCAGCAGCTTAGATGCGGGGGGTACAGATACGCAGTATTTT.

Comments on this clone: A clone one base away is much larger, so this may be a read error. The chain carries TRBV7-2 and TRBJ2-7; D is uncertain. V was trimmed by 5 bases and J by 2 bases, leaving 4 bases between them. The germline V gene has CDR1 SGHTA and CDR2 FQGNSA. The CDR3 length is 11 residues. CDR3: CASSPAYEQYF. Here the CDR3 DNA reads TGTGCCAGCAGCCCAGCCTACGAGCAGTACTTC.

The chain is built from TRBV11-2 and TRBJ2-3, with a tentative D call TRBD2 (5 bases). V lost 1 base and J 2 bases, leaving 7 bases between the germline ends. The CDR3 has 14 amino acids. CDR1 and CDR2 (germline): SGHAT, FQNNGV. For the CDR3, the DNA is TGTGCCAGCAGCTTAGCGGGATACACAGATACGCAGTATTTT. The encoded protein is CASSLAGYTDTQYF. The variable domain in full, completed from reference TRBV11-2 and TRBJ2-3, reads EAGVAQSPRYKIIEKRQSVAFWCNPISGHATLYWYQQILGQGPKLLIQFQNNGVVDDSQLPKDRFSAERLKGVDSTLKIQPAKLEDSAVYLCASSLAGYTDTQYFGPGTRLTVL.

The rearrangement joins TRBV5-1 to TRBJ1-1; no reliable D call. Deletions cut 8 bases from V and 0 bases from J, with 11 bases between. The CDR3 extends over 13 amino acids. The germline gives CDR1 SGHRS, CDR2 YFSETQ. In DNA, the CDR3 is TGCGCCAGTTCTTCTATGGTGAACACTGAAGCTTTCTTT. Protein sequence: CASSSMVNTEAFF. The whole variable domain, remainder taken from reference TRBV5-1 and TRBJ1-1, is KAGVTQTPRYLIKTRGQQVTLSCSPISGHRSVSWYQQTPGQGLQFLFEYFSETQRNKGNFPGRFSGRQFSNSRSEMNVSTLELGDSALYLCASSSMVNTEAFFGQGTRLTVV.

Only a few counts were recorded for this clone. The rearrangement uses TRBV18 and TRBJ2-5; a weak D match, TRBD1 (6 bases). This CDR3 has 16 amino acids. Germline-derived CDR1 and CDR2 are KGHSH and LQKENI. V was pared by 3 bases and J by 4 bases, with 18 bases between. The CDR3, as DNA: TGTGCCAGCTCACCCTCGAGATCACAGGGTGCAGAGACCCAGTACTTC. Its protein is CASSPSRSQGAETQYF.

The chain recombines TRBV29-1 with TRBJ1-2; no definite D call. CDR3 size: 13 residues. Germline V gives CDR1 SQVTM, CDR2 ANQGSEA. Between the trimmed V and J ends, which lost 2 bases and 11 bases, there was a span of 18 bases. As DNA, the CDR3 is TGCAGCGTTGAACTGTCGGGGTCGGCTCGGTACACCTTC. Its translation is CSVELSGSARYTF.

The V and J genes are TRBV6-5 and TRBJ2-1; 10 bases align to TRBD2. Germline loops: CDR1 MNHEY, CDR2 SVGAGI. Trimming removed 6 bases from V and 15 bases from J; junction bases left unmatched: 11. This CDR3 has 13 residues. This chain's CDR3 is CASRTPSGGTPFF. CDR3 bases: TGTGCCAGCAGAACACCTAGCGGGGGCACCCCGTTCTTC.

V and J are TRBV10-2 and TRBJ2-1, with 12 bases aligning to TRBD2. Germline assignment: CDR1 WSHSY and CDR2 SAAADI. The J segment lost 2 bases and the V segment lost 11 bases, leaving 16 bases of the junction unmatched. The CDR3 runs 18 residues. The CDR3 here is CASIQELAGGRTYNEQFF. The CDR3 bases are TGCGCCTCAATCCAAGAACTAGCGGGGGGCCGAACCTACAATGAGCAGTTCTTC.

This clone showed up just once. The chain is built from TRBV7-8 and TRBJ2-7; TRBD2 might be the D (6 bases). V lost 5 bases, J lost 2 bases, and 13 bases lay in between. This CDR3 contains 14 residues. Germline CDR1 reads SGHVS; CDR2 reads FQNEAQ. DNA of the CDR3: TGTGCCAGCAGCGCGGGACGGGGACCCTACGAGCAGTACTTC. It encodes CASSAGRGPYEQYF.

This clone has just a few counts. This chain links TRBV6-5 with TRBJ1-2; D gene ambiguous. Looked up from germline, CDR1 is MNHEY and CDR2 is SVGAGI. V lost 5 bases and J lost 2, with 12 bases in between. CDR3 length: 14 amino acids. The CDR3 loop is CASSTRRENYGYTF. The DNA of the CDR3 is TGTGCCAGCAGTACCCGGAGAGAGAACTATGGCTACACCTTC.